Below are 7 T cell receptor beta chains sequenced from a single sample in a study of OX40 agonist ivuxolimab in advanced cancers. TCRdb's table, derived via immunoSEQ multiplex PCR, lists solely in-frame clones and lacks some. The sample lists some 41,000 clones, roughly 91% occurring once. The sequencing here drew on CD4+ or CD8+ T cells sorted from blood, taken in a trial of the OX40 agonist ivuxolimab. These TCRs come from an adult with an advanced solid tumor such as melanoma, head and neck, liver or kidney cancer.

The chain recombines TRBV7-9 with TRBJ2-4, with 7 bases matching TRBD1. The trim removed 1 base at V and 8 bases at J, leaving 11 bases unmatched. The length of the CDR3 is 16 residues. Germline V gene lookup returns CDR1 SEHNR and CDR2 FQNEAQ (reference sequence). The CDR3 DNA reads TGTGCCAGCAGCTTAGTTCGACAGGGTGGTTCGGACATTCAGTACTTC. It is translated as CASSLVRQGGSDIQYF.

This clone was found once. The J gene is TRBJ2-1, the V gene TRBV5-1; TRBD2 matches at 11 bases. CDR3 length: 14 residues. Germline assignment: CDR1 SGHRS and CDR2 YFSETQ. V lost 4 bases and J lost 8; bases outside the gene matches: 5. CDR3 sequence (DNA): TGCGCCAGCAGCGTTAGCGGGGGGGCCGATGAGCAGTTCTTC. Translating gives CASSVSGGADEQFF. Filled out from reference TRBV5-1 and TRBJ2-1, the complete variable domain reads KAGVTQTPRYLIKTRGQQVTLSCSPISGHRSVSWYQQTPGQGLQFLFEYFSETQRNKGNFPGRFSGRQFSNSRSEMNVSTLELGDSALYLCASSVSGGADEQFFGPGTRLTVL.

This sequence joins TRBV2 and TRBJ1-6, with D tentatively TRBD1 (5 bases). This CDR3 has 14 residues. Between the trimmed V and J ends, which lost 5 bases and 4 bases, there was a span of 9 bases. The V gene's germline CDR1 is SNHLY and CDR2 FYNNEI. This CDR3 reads CASSLGVYNSPLHF. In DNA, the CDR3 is TGTGCCAGCAGTCTGGGGGTTTATAATTCACCCCTCCACTTT.

The CDR3 nucleotides are TGTGCCAGCAGTTTTGGGACTGGCCTTGGGGAGACCCAGTACTTC. As protein: CASSFGTGLGETQYF. This chain joins TRBV6-5 and TRBJ2-5, with D possibly TRBD2 on 6 matching bases. Trimming took off 4 bases at V and 5 bases at J, with 17 bases between the two ends. The germline gives CDR1 MNHEY, CDR2 SVGAGI. The CDR3 length is 15 residues.

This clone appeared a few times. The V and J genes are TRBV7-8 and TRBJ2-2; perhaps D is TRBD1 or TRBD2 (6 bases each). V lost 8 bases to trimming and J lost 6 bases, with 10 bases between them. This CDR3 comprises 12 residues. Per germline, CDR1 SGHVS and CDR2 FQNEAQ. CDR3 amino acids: CASYREAGELFF. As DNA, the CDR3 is TGTGCCAGCTACAGGGAGGCCGGGGAGCTGTTTTTT.

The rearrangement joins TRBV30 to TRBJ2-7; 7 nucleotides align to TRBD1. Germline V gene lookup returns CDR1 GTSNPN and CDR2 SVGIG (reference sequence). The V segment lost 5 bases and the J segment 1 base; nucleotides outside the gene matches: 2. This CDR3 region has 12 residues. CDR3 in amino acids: CAWGTDSYEQYF. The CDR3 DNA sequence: TGTGCCTGGGGGACAGATTCCTACGAGCAGTACTTC.

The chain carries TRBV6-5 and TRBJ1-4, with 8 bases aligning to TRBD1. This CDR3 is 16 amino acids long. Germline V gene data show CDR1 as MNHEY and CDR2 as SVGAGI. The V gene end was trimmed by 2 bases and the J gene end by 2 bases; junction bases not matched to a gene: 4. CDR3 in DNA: TGTGCCAGCAGTTACGGACAGGGATTGACTAATGAAAAACTGTTTTTT. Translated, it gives CASSYGQGLTNEKLFF.